This T cell receptor (beta chain) was obtained from a study of OX40 agonist ivuxolimab in advanced cancers. About the research overall: Each patient was given ivuxolimab into a vein every 2 weeks, at 0.01 to 10 mg/kg.

Deletions cut 1 base from V and 1 base from J, with 7 bases between. Germline V gene lookup returns CDR1 LNHNV and CDR2 YYDKDF (reference sequence). This CDR3 region has 14 residues. The data were produced by immunoSEQ multiplex PCR, yet TCRdb's version contains in-frame clones alone and is incomplete. The sample has about 110,000 clones, less than 95% seen once. On this clone itself: Other DNA sequences in this specimen translate into the identical CDR3.

The clonotype was recovered from an adult with an advanced solid tumor such as melanoma, head and neck, liver or kidney cancer. The V and J genes are TRBV15 and TRBJ1-1; the D gene is possibly TRBD1 (6 bases). The starting material was CD4+ or CD8+ T cells sorted from blood, obtained in a trial of the OX40 agonist ivuxolimab. The CDR3 here is CATSRGTANTEAFF. The CDR3 region has the DNA TGTGCCACCAGCAGAGGGACAGCGAACACTGAAGCTTTCTTT.